Below, one TCR beta chain is given with its context. The antigen remains unidentified. This entry belongs to a study of T-cell reconstitution after alpha-beta-depleted transplantation in children. Researchers prepared the TCRbeta library using unique molecular identifiers, the study reports. TCRdb redid the calling of the PCR reads with MiXCR, one entry per CDR3 protein. Counted here are approximately 980,000 distinct CDR3 sequences, about 29% occurring once; the ten biggest clones make up approximately 30%. V was pared by 4 bases and J by 3 bases, with 8 bases of the junction left unmatched. Germline-derived CDR1 and CDR2 are SGHRS and YFSETQ. The CDR3 consists of 15 residues. Whole-study findings and limits: Counts and diversity of T cells one year after transplant came mostly from newly produced T cells.

The sample was PBMCs, mostly from graft donor cells, taken 360 days after TCRalphabeta/CD19-depleted stem cell transplant. This chain connects TRBV5-1 to TRBJ2-7, with 9 positions matching TRBD1. The sequence derives from a boy younger than two who had a stem cell transplant for SCID, so the T cells may come from the graft donor. CDR3 residues: CASSDRGISNYEQYF. CDR3 bases: TGCGCCAGCAGCGACAGGGGGATTAGTAACTACGAGCAGTACTTC.